This T cell receptor (beta chain) originates from a study of blood T cell repertoires in COVID-19 (TCRdb year 2020). Study-wide context: Samples from collaborators originated in the United States, Italy and Spain and spanned both the acute and convalescent phases of COVID-19. The repertoires were released in a freely available public database meant as a resource for research on the immune response to SARS-CoV-2. Subjects who had been exposed to COVID-19, were actively infected with it, or had recovered from it provided the deeply sampled blood TCRbeta repertoires that made up the dataset. The samples were drawn from two sources: the first 160 participants of the ongoing ImmuneRACE study, and 1,000 to 1,500 subjects contributed by 6 global collaborators. The sample metadata nearly always contained a de-identified subject ID, COVID-19 status, age in years and sex. Where HLA class I and class II types were available, the types were taken from metadata supplied by the sample provider, not from assay-based typing. The material from the prospective study consisted of cDNA or gDNA derived from T cells, B-cell-depleted T cells, or PBMCs.

Taken from cysteine to phenylalanine, the CDR3 has 14 residues. Here the CDR3 DNA is all that survives: 42 bases in frame from base 1. Clipping removes 4 bases from V and 9 bases from J, with 8 as the unmatched junction base count. CDR1 and CDR2, per the germline V gene, are MRHNA and SNTAGT. Participants in the prospective study were enrolled through a virtual design, were aged about 18 to 100 years, and lived in roughly 24 United States geographic areas. In the prospective study, cohorts were assigned on the basis of participant-reported clinical history obtained from a screening survey and a study questionnaire. Each participant in the prospective study had whole blood, serum and a nasopharyngeal or oropharyngeal swab collected by mobile phlebotomists. Participants in the prospective study had the option to provide additional blood draws and questionnaires over a roughly 2-month period. Prospective study blood samples were shipped either frozen or at room temperature before DNA extraction.

The immunoSEQ Assay, a bias-controlled multiplex PCR, was used to amplify TCRbeta CDR3 regions from genomic DNA. In the source study's methods: The number of nucleated cells in each sample was estimated by amplification of reference gene primers within the assay. To quantify the absolute abundance of each unique TCRbeta CDR3 rearrangement, sequence reads were collapsed and filtered. For each sample, productive Simpson clonality was calculated as the square root of Simpson's diversity index across productive rearrangements. Here the immuneACCESS table is served through TCRdb, limited to in-frame sequences with V and J called. Missing clones are a known gap in these copies; in checked studies unresolved V genes cover under half, and the rest lacks a known reason. The V and J calls and clone size come from that table; D and trimming were worked out from the DNA. The table for this sample lists a few hundred thousand clones; around 89% of them were counted only once. The top ten constitute 1.7% of the sample.

This clone was counted a few times. Its antigen is still unknown. No base quality values were provided; no much bigger clone lies one nucleotide off. Results the study describes overall, beyond this receptor: The quantity of clinical and demographic metadata differed by source and by participant and was supplied without curation.

This receptor was identified in a woman younger than 30 with acute COVID-19. Recombination joined TRBV6-4 with TRBJ2-1, with 8 bases in between that match TRBD2. Sequencing was done on a sample of PBMCs or T cells enriched from blood (not recorded which). The CDR3 loop reads CASSAGTSYGEQFF. The nucleotide sequence is TGTGCCAGCAGTGCTGGGACTAGTTACGGTGAGCAGTTCTTC.